This T cell receptor (beta chain) was sequenced during a study of blood T cell repertoires in COVID-19. Study-level background: The samples span acute and convalescent COVID-19 from the United States, Italy and Spain. PBMCs, B-cell-depleted T cells, or T cells provided the cDNA or gDNA that made up the material.

Source study methods: Reference gene primer amplification gave estimated nucleated cell counts. Profiled with immunoSEQ multiplex PCR; TCRdb holds only in-frame clones, not every one. That table supplies the V and J calls and clone size; D and trimming were determined from the DNA. The sample carries approximately 290,000 clones, approximately 91% recorded once. Trimming left V 0 bases short and J 10 bases short, with 10 bases between. CDR1 and CDR2 (germline): WSHSY, SAAADI. This CDR3 is built from 14 residues. This clonotype originated in a woman between 25 and 40 years old with COVID-19, enrolled during active disease. Material for sequencing was peripheral blood. The V and J genes are TRBV10-2 and TRBJ1-6; weak D call: TRBD1 (6 bases). Written as DNA, the CDR3 is TGCGCCAGCAGTGAGTCGTGGGACAACTCACCCCTCCACTTT. It encodes CASSESWDNSPLHF.